This T cell receptor beta chain was sequenced during a study of blood T cell repertoires in COVID-19. The germline V gene has CDR1 WSHSY and CDR2 SAAADI. This CDR3 region has 15 residues. V lost 6 bases, J lost 4 bases, and 18 bases lay in between. Sequencing used immunoSEQ multiplex PCR; TCRdb keeps in-frame clones, though not all of them. Found here are 90,000 to 120,000 clones, over 80% of them singletons; the top ten hold approximately 1.3%. Sequencing was performed on peripheral blood. V usage is TRBV10-2 and J usage is TRBJ1-1; D gene ambiguous. The source is a woman between 25 and 40 years old with acute or convalescent COVID-19. For the CDR3, the DNA is TGCGCCAGCAGCCTGACAAGGCCCCGCTTCACTGAAGCTTTCTTT. Its translation: CASSLTRPRFTEAFF.